A single sample is the source of the 31 T cell receptor beta chains below, sequenced in a study of Ad26.COV2.S vaccination and SARS-CoV-2 variants. Assay used: immunoSEQ multiplex PCR; TCRdb lists only in-frame clones, some missing. The sample lists 300,000 to 400,000 clones; approximately 90% were seen once. Sequenced material: peripheral blood, taken after recovery from COVID-19. The source of these receptors is a human donor who had recovered from COVID-19.

This chain links TRBV25-1 with TRBJ1-1, with 9 bases lining up with TRBD1. In germline, CDR1 is MGHDK, CDR2 SYGVNS. The V gene end was trimmed by 2 bases and the J gene end by 6 bases; junction bases not matched to a gene: 4. The CDR3 is 14 residues long. The CDR3 protein is CASSELRTGAEAFF. The DNA of the CDR3 is TGTGCCAGCAGTGAACTAAGGACAGGGGCTGAAGCTTTCTTT.

The J gene is TRBJ1-4, the V gene TRBV6-5, with 7 bases lining up with TRBD1. This CDR3 comprises 14 residues. Germline trimming cut 6 bases from V and 8 bases from J; bases unmatched to any gene: 9. Per germline, CDR1 MNHEY and CDR2 SVGAGI. CDR3 coding DNA: TGTGCCAGCAGAACACAGGGGCAGCAGGAAAAACTGTTTTTT. This gives the protein CASRTQGQQEKLFF.

V usage is TRBV6-2 or TRBV6-3 and J usage is TRBJ1-6, with D perhaps matching TRBD1 (6 bases). Per the germline V gene, CDR1 is MNHEY and CDR2 is SVGEGT. Trimming stripped 0 bases from V and 8 bases from J, with 14 bases between. The CDR3 has 16 residues. For the CDR3, the DNA is TGTGCCAGCAGTTACTCGATCACAGGGAGGTATTCACCCCTCCACTTT. Its translation: CASSYSITGRYSPLHF.

The rearrangement links TRBV9 to TRBJ1-2, with TRBD1 as a possible D gene (6 bases). CDR3 length equals 11 residues. V lost 7 bases, J lost 8 bases, and 12 bases lay in between. Germline V lookup: CDR1 SGDLS, CDR2 YYNGEE. CDR3 DNA sequence: TGTGCCAGCGTAGGGGGTGCAGGCTACACCTTC. Translating it yields CASVGGAGYTF.

CDR3 sequence reads: CASTAQDRADNEQFF. CDR3 in DNA: TGTGCCAGCACCGCTCAGGACAGGGCCGACAATGAGCAGTTCTTC. The rearrangement links TRBV6-6 to TRBJ2-1; 8 bases line up with TRBD1. Germline trimming cut 7 bases from V and 5 bases from J; bases unmatched to any gene: 10. CDR1 and CDR2 (germline): MNHNY, SVGAGI (reference sequence). CDR3 size: 15 residues.

The chain has TRBV2 and TRBJ1-2; TRBD1 might be the D (6 bases). CDR1 is SNHLY and CDR2 is FYNNEI in the germline V gene. The V end lost 8 bases, the J end lost 1 base, and 14 bases lay between the germline ends. The CDR3 is made up of 14 amino acids. The CDR3 coding sequence is TGTGCCAGCTGCTTGGGACACCTTAACTATGGCTACACCTTC. It codes for CASCLGHLNYGYTF. The full variable domain, its missing parts supplied by reference TRBV2 and TRBJ1-2, is EPEVTQTPSHQVTQMGQEVILRCVPISNHLYFYWYRQILGQKVEFLVSFYNNEISEKSEIFDDQFSVERPDGSNFTLKIRSTKLEDSAMYFCASCLGHLNYGYTFGSGTRLTVV.

As concerns this clone: Other DNA sequences in the sample encode the same CDR3. The chain employs TRBV7-2 and TRBJ1-1; D is unresolved. The CDR3 has 14 residues. Germline V CDR1 and CDR2: SGHTA, FQGNSA. Trimming stripped 6 bases from V and 1 base from J, with 12 bases between. CDR3: CASSLGQSNTEAFF. The CDR3 DNA sequence: TGTGCCAGCAGTCTTGGGCAGTCGAACACTGAAGCTTTCTTT.

This chain links TRBV12-3 or TRBV12-4 with TRBJ1-4, with 7 bases that match TRBD1. The length of the CDR3 is 12 residues. The junction had 5 bases not matched to a gene; V was cut back by 6 bases and J by 10 bases. The CDR3 loop is CASSPRTGKLFF. The CDR3 nucleotides are TGTGCCAGCAGCCCACGGACAGGAAAACTGTTTTTT.

This clone was observed a handful of times. This chain joins TRBV12-3 or TRBV12-4 and TRBJ2-7; D is uncertain. Trimming left V 6 bases short and J 6 bases short, with 12 bases between. This CDR3 spans 12 amino acids. The CDR3 here is CASSTEPREQYF. The CDR3 coding sequence is TGTGCCAGCAGCACCGAACCTCGCGAGCAGTACTTC.

This chain joins TRBV2 and TRBJ1-1; D unresolved. Per germline, CDR1 SNHLY and CDR2 FYNNEI. V lost 3 bases and J 5 bases, leaving 10 bases between the germline ends. The CDR3 is made up of 13 amino acids. The CDR3 nucleotides are TGTGCCAGCAGTGATCAAGGGATAACTGAAGCTTTCTTT. It specifies CASSDQGITEAFF.

The V call is TRBV10-2, the J call TRBJ2-5; D gene uncertain. CDR1 is WSHSY and CDR2 is SAAADI in the germline V gene. This CDR3 is built from 12 residues. Deletions cut 6 bases from V and 5 bases from J, with 10 bases between. The CDR3 DNA sequence: TGCGCCAGCAGCCCGTCGGAGGAGACCCAGTACTTC. It is translated as CASSPSEETQYF.

The chain carries TRBV9 and TRBJ2-1, with a weak D call TRBD2 (6 bases). CDR3 size: 16 residues. Germline lookup yields CDR1 SGDLS and CDR2 YYNGEE. Trimming cost V 0 bases and J 4 bases, with 14 bases left between them. Written as DNA, the CDR3 is TGTGCCAGCAGCGTAGCTACTAGTGGGGGGTACAATGAGCAGTTCTTC. As protein: CASSVATSGGYNEQFF.

The chain uses TRBV18 and TRBJ1-2; D remains ambiguous. This CDR3 spans 14 amino acids. Deletions cut 2 bases from V and 7 bases from J, with 14 bases between. Germline CDR1 KGHSH, CDR2 LQKENI. The CDR3 region is CASSPGVRPGGYTF. For the CDR3, the DNA is TGTGCCAGCTCACCAGGAGTTCGCCCGGGTGGCTACACCTTC. The whole variable domain, remainder taken from reference TRBV18 and TRBJ1-2, is NAGVMQNPRHLVRRRGQEARLRCSPMKGHSHVYWYRQLPEEGLKFMVYLQKENIIDESGMPKERFSAEFPKEGPSILRIQQVVRGDSAAYFCASSPGVRPGGYTFGSGTRLTVV.

This clone appeared once. The rearrangement links TRBV6-6 to TRBJ1-2, with D tentatively TRBD1 (6 bases). Germline V gene data show CDR1 as MNHNY and CDR2 as SVGAGI (reference sequence). V was cut by 4 bases and J by 0 bases, with 12 bases left in between. This CDR3 has 15 residues. The CDR3 sequence: CASSSDSKANYGYTF. The CDR3 region has the DNA TGTGCCAGCAGTTCGGACAGCAAAGCTAACTATGGCTACACCTTC.

The chain couples TRBV6-1 to TRBJ1-4; D is unresolved. V was trimmed by 3 bases and J by 5 bases, leaving 22 bases between them. The CDR3 contains 18 residues. The V gene's germline CDR1 is MNHNS and CDR2 SASEGT. The CDR3 protein is CASSDYRPTLLLNEKLFF. In nucleotides, the CDR3 is TGTGCCAGCAGTGACTACAGACCCACCCTGCTCCTCAATGAAAAACTGTTTTTT.

The chain links TRBV29-1 to TRBJ2-7; 8 bases line up with TRBD1. V gave up 4 bases and J gave up 4 bases; unmatched junction bases: 6. The germline V gene has CDR1 SQVTM and CDR2 ANQGSEA. The length of the CDR3 is 13 residues. CDR3 protein: CSVALDRGYEQYF. The CDR3 DNA reads TGCAGCGTTGCCCTTGACAGGGGATACGAGCAGTACTTC.

The chain uses TRBV6-2 or TRBV6-3 and TRBJ1-1; no clear D. Germline lookup yields CDR1 MNHEY and CDR2 SVGEGT. This CDR3 is built from 15 residues. V lost 6 bases, J lost 1 base, and 15 bases lay in between. CDR3 protein: CASSTLRAPNTEAFF. The CDR3 DNA follows: TGTGCCAGCAGCACGTTGAGGGCCCCGAACACTGAAGCTTTCTTT.

The chain recombines TRBV2 with TRBJ2-5; TRBD1 is a possible D gene (6 bases). This CDR3 spans 13 amino acids. Germline values: CDR1 SNHLY, CDR2 FYNNEI. Trimming shortened V by 10 bases and J by 5 bases, and 17 bases separated the two germline ends. This CDR3 is CANTGLGQETQYF. The CDR3 region has the DNA TGTGCCAACACAGGGTTAGGTCAGGAGACCCAGTACTTC.

The chain links TRBV7-9 to TRBJ1-1; possible D gene TRBD1, 5 bases. Germline V gene sequence: CDR1 SEHNR, CDR2 FQNEAQ (reference sequence). This CDR3 comprises 15 residues. V gave up 5 bases and J gave up 6 bases, with 19 bases separating them. CDR3 in amino acids: CASSVGGLGKAEAFF. DNA of the CDR3: TGTGCCAGCAGCGTTGGGGGATTGGGGAAGGCTGAAGCTTTCTTT.

In regard to this clone: Because the CDR3's place on the DNA is in doubt, the DNA is left out and the CDR3 is given as listed by TCRdb. The V call is TRBV11-2, the J call TRBJ1-2. The CDR3 is 14 residues long, counting both termini. CDR1 is SGHAT, CDR2 FQNNGV, per germline. The CDR3 sequence: CASSYVGRGAIGDF.

About this clone itself: One junction end disagrees with the germline gene, perhaps due to a read error. The chain uses TRBV7-7 and TRBJ2-1; the D gene is possibly TRBD2 (5 bases). Germline-derived CDR1 and CDR2 are SSHAT and FNYEAQ (reference sequence). CDR3 length equals 16 residues. For the CDR3, the DNA is TGTGCTAGCAGCTTAGGAGGATGGGTCGGGCTCAATGAGCAGTTCTTC. It translates to CASSLGGWVGLNEQFF.

In this sample, this clone turned up once. The chain joins TRBV6-4 to TRBJ1-6, with 8 bases lining up with TRBD1. The V and J ends lost 4 bases and 6 bases, in that order; junction bases with no gene match: 5. Germline V gene sequence: CDR1 MRHNA, CDR2 SNTAGT. CDR3 length: 15 amino acids. In DNA, the CDR3 is TGTGCCAGCAGTGTTCCGACAGGGGCTAATTCACCCCTCCACTTT. This codes for CASSVPTGANSPLHF.

J is TRBJ2-3 and V is TRBV10-1; no reliable D call. This CDR3 has 14 amino acids. Germline V CDR1 and CDR2: WNHNN, SYGVQD (reference sequence). V gave up 2 bases and J gave up 6 bases, with 12 bases separating them. Here the CDR3 DNA reads TGCGCCAGCAGTGAGCTAGTCGATGGGGATACGCAGTATTTT. As protein: CASSELVDGDTQYF.

The rearrangement joins TRBV13 to TRBJ2-2; D is ambiguous. This CDR3 has 16 residues. V gave up 5 bases and J gave up 5 bases, with 18 bases separating them. The V gene's germline CDR1 is PRHDT and CDR2 FYEKMQ (reference sequence). CDR3 DNA sequence: TGTGCCAGCAGCCCCGGAGCCGACTCAGATACCGGGGAGCTGTTTTTT. This codes for CASSPGADSDTGELFF. Using reference TRBV13 and TRBJ2-2 for the parts outside the CDR3, the full variable domain is AAGVIQSPRHLIKEKRETATLKCYPIPRHDTVYWYQQGPGQDPQFLISFYEKMQSDKGSIPDRFSAQQFSDYHSELNMSSLELGDSALYFCASSPGADSDTGELFFGEGSRLTVL.

The V call is TRBV27, the J call TRBJ1-5; D remains ambiguous. CDR3 length: 16 amino acids. V lost 0 bases to trimming and J lost 4 bases, with 13 bases between them. Germline V CDR1 and CDR2: MNHEY, SMNVEV (reference sequence). CDR3 nucleotides: TGTGCCAGCAGTTTATCTTACGGGTCACTAAATCAGCCCCAGCATTTT. This sequence encodes CASSLSYGSLNQPQHF.

This chain joins TRBV5-4 and TRBJ1-1; D remains unclear. The CDR3 spans 13 residues. Germline values: CDR1 SGHNT, CDR2 YYREEE (reference sequence). The germline V and J ends were trimmed by 2 bases and 6 bases, with 11 bases remaining between them. CDR3 bases: TGTGCCAGCAGCTTTTGGGGTGGCTCTGAAGCTTTCTTT. Its translation: CASSFWGGSEAFF. The full variable domain, in which reference TRBV5-4 and TRBJ1-1 provide the parts outside the CDR3, is ETGVTQSPTHLIKTRGQQVTLRCSSQSGHNTVSWYQQALGQGPQFIFQYYREEENGRGNFPPRFSGLQFPNYSSELNVNALELDDSALYLCASSFWGGSEAFFGQGTRLTVV.

This chain connects TRBV19 to TRBJ1-4, with TRBD1 as a possible D gene (6 bases). Germline V gene sequence: CDR1 LNHDA, CDR2 SQIVND (reference sequence). The CDR3 spans 16 residues. The germline V and J ends were trimmed by 5 bases and 0 bases, with 13 bases remaining between them. CDR3 sequence (DNA): TGTGCCAGTAGTGTCCAGGGGACTGCAACTAATGAAAAACTGTTTTTT. Its translation is CASSVQGTATNEKLFF.

This sequence joins TRBV5-1 and TRBJ2-2, with D possibly matching TRBD2 (6 bases). Trimming took off 0 bases at V and 6 bases at J, with 18 bases between the two ends. The CDR3 runs to 17 residues. Germline V CDR1 and CDR2: SGHRS, YFSETQ. The CDR3 DNA is TGCGCCAGCAGCTTGGCGGTCGCGGGGAGCGCGGCCGGGGAGCTGTTTTTT. It codes for CASSLAVAGSAAGELFF.

This rearrangement joins TRBV14 to TRBJ2-7; tentatively, D is TRBD1 (6 bases). Trimming shortened V by 3 bases and J by 2 bases, and 8 bases separated the two germline ends. The CDR3 consists of 13 residues. Germline values: CDR1 SGHDN, CDR2 FVKESK. CDR3 amino acids: CASSHRGAYEQYF. The CDR3 region has the DNA TGTGCCAGCAGCCACAGGGGTGCCTACGAGCAGTACTTC.

The CDR3 nucleotides read TGTGCCAGCAGCCCCTCTAGCGGGGCGGAGCAGTTCTTC. It codes for CASSPSSGAEQFF. The V gene is TRBV9, the J gene TRBJ2-1; TRBD2 agrees at 9 bases. The junction had 6 bases not matched to a gene; V was cut back by 4 bases and J by 10 bases. Germline loops: CDR1 SGDLS, CDR2 YYNGEE. The CDR3 spans 13 residues. Supplemented by reference TRBV9 and TRBJ2-1, the full variable domain reads DSGVTQTPKHLITATGQRVTLRCSPRSGDLSVYWYQQSLDQGLQFLIQYYNGEERAKGNILERFSAQQFPDLHSELNLSSLELGDSALYFCASSPSSGAEQFFGPGTRLTVL.

The genes are TRBV12-3 or TRBV12-4 and TRBJ1-1, with a possible D match to TRBD1 (5 bases). The V end was cut by 5 bases, the J end by 7 bases, with 11 bases between. This CDR3 comprises 12 residues. Here the CDR3 DNA reads TGTGCCAGCAGTGGACGAACAGGTGAAGCTTTCTTT. It yields the protein CASSGRTGEAFF.